The 6 T cell receptor beta chains reported below all come from one sample, sequenced in a study of PD-1 blockade in classical Hodgkin lymphoma. Time point in this sample: cycle 4 day 1 (C4D1), after more than 5 weeks of nivolumab. Relapses following autologous stem cell transplantation were seen in all patients, with brentuximab vedotin exposure varying. The data were produced by immunoSEQ multiplex PCR, yet TCRdb's version contains in-frame clones alone and is incomplete. In the table there are 40,000 to 55,000 clones, over 70% of which are singletons. The specimen was peripheral blood mononuclear cells (PBMCs), collected before the fourth cycle of nivolumab. These receptors were collected from a human donor with classical Hodgkin lymphoma.

The chain combines TRBV7-3 with TRBJ2-3; D might be TRBD1 or TRBD2, each matching 5 bases. V was clipped by 5 bases and J by 0 bases, with 24 bases between them. There are 19 residues in the CDR3. Germline values: CDR1 SGHTA, CDR2 FQGTGA. In DNA, the CDR3 is TGTGCCAGCAGCACTCACCGGGACCACCGTACAACTAGCACAGATACGCAGTATTTT. It specifies CASSTHRDHRTTSTDTQYF.

The chain has TRBV9 and TRBJ2-6; D is tentatively TRBD1 or TRBD2 (6 bases each). Between the trimmed V and J ends, which lost 5 bases and 4 bases, there was a span of 19 bases. The CDR3 is 17 amino acids. Germline lookup yields CDR1 SGDLS and CDR2 YYNGEE. The CDR3 reads CASSEFMGGAGANVLTF. The CDR3 DNA reads TGTGCCAGCAGTGAATTTATGGGGGGCGCAGGGGCCAACGTCCTGACTTTC.

This clone showed up just a few times. One junction end disagrees with the germline gene, perhaps due to a read error. CDR3 in amino acids: CAISDSGTVNTEAFF. CDR3 nucleotide sequence: TGTGCCATCAGTGACTCCGGGACAGTGAACACTGAAGCTTTCTTT. This chain connects TRBV6-4 to TRBJ1-1; 7 bases fit TRBD1. Germline values: CDR1 MRHNA, CDR2 SNTAGT. The length of the CDR3 is 15 residues.

A word on this clone: Other DNA sequences of this sample code for an identical CDR3. The chain uses TRBV15 and TRBJ1-2; no clear D. The CDR3 has 13 amino acids. Deletions cut 1 base from V and 2 bases from J, with 5 bases between. CDR1 and CDR2 from the germline V gene are LNHNV and YYDKDF (reference sequence). DNA of the CDR3: TGTGCCACCAGCAGAGCCGACAACTATGGCTACACCTTC. This codes for CATSRADNYGYTF.

The V call is TRBV19, the J call TRBJ2-1; no reliable D call. The CDR3 length is 13 residues. V lost 6 bases to trimming and J lost 0 bases, with 6 bases between them. Germline values: CDR1 LNHDA, CDR2 SQIVND (reference sequence). CDR3 in DNA: TGTGCCAGTAGGAGCTTCTCCTACAATGAGCAGTTCTTC. Amino acid sequence: CASRSFSYNEQFF.

The J gene is TRBJ2-3, the V gene TRBV30; D unresolved. CDR3 length: 13 amino acids. Trimming stripped 0 bases from V and 6 bases from J, with 10 bases between. Germline values: CDR1 GTSNPN, CDR2 SVGIG (reference sequence). In DNA form, the CDR3 reads TGTGCCTGGAGTGTACAAGGTGCTGATACGCAGTATTTT. Translated, it gives CAWSVQGADTQYF.